This TCR beta chain was profiled in a study of OX40 agonist ivuxolimab in advanced cancers. The wider study: Every patient in dose escalation had hepatocellular carcinoma, melanoma, renal cell or head and neck cancer. General study results and limits: Relative to CD4+, CD8+ T cells held more expanded clones on average.

Of note for this clone: What it binds is not known.

Here immunoSEQ multiplex PCR was the method, and the copy in TCRdb shows in-frame clones only, minus some. The sample lists 50,000 to 70,000 clones, 93% occurring once. The CDR3 contains 14 residues. Germline V gene data show CDR1 as MDHEN and CDR2 as SYDVKM. Trimming removed 1 base from V and 2 bases from J, with 9 bases in between. This specimen consisted of CD4+ or CD8+ T cells sorted from blood, obtained in a trial of the OX40 agonist ivuxolimab. The sequence was obtained from an adult with an advanced solid tumor such as melanoma, head and neck, liver or kidney cancer. This sequence joins TRBV28 and TRBJ2-7, with a possible D match to TRBD1 (5 bases). CDR3 loop: CASSLSQGAYEQYF. CDR3 nucleotides: TGTGCCAGCAGTTTATCGCAGGGCGCCTACGAGCAGTACTTC.